This paragraph covers one T cell receptor (beta chain) sequence. Its antigen is not yet known. No much larger clonotype is one base removed from it; base qualities were not supplied. The meaning of the sample's treatment or condition label: approximately nine-day PBMC culture with coronavirus spike peptide pools or control peptides (ViraFEST assay). The ViraFEST assay was used in the study, in which antigen-specific T cells were expanded with peptide pools and expanded clonotypes were subsequently identified by TCR sequencing. The absence of prior SARS-CoV-2 infection in healthy vaccine recipients was confirmed by negative nucleocapsid antibody tests before and after vaccination. Each well held around 2 million PBMCs cultured in IMDM containing around 5.1% human AB serum and approximately 9.4 IU/ml IL-2, with about 9.1 ug/ml peptide pools added. Half of the culture medium was replaced with fresh IL-2-containing medium on days 3 and 7. CD4+ T cells were isolated after roughly 9 days of culture through negative selection using the EasySep CD4+ T cell isolation kit. Ficoll-Paque Plus gradient centrifugation was used to isolate PBMCs from whole blood, and the isolated PBMCs were then either used fresh or cryopreserved at -140C. In general, triplicate wells were set up for every culture condition.

These data come from a study of vaccination and CD4 T cells after COVID-19 (dated by TCRdb to the early 2020s). Study-level background: In the convalescent cohort there were six males and four females, among whom were two Hispanic individuals, seven Caucasians, two Asians and one multiracial person. Post-COVID blood samples were collected from convalescent patients a median of approximately 100 days after diagnosis, with a range of about 35 to 180 days. In control cultures, a CEFX viral epitope pool was used as positive control, an HIV-1 Nef peptide pool was used as negative control, or no peptide was added. Post-vaccine blood samples were collected a median of about 69 days after the second vaccine dose, ranging from roughly 12 to 241 days. Two doses of either the Pfizer-BioNTech BNT162b2 vaccine (n=8) or the Moderna mRNA-1273 vaccine (n=2) were administered to participants. The spike-specific CD4+ TCR repertoire was compared before and after mRNA vaccination in over 9 COVID-19 convalescent patients and a handful of infection-naive healthy vaccine recipients. For stimulating the cultures, overlapping spike peptide pools were used, derived from SARS-CoV-2 as well as from the common cold coronaviruses HCoV-NL63, HCoV-OC43 and HCoV-229E. General findings and caveats noted by the study authors: Of the vaccine-specific clones in convalescent patients, 304 of 307, or nearly all, reacted only to SARS-CoV-2 spike and did not cross-react with common cold coronaviruses. The median count of SARS-CoV-2-reactive clonotypes went up from 20 to 25 after infection to some 38 after vaccination, although the change was not significant. Among the post-vaccine SARS-CoV-2-reactive clones in convalescent patients, a median 86.3% showed up only after vaccination, which suggests vaccine-specific priming. The number of convalescent patients in the study was relatively small, and the study did not examine early timepoints following natural infection.

Preparation of the library involved PCR. TCR sequencing of DNA from cultured CD4+ T cells used the Oncomine TCR Beta short-read assay at the Johns Hopkins FTIC core. The QIAamp micro DNA kit was used to extract genomic DNA from the cultured CD4+ T cells. Oncomine TCR Beta libraries from cultured CD4+ T cells were pooled using unique dual indexes and sequenced on an Illumina iSeq 100. In the original analysis: Non-productive sequences were removed, and CDR3s that did not start with C, did not end with F or W, or were shorter than 7 amino acids were discarded. Antigen-specific clonotypes were identified with the MANAFEST web application by comparing peptide-stimulated wells with reference and other culture wells. An FDR below 0.05, an odds ratio above 5, and a productive frequency above 0.1% in at least two of three replicate wells were required for clones to be considered positive. Cross-reactive clonotypes were defined as significantly expanded in both SARS-CoV-2 spike wells and at least one common cold coronavirus spike condition. Levenshtein distances (stringdist) and unrooted phylogenetic trees (ape) in R version 3.6.1 were used to assess CDR3 homology. TCRdb cleaned the public reads at Q25 with fastp, built clones with MiXCR and kept in-frame beta chains. Rows are combined by CDR3 protein, so each entry shows the most common genes and DNA. The V and J calls reflect TCRdb's pipeline rather than the authors' work. The sample has about 23,000 distinct CDR3 sequences on record, under 45% of them singletons. The top ten constitute roughly 19% of the sample.

The CDR3 goes from the cysteine to the phenylalanine over 14 residues. Only CDR3 DNA is held: 42 bases, read in frame from base 1. The germline V gene gives CDR1 as MNHEY and CDR2 as SVGAGI. Trimming costs V 0 bases and J 3 bases, and their ends lie 9 bases apart. The clonotype was recovered from a human donor who received a COVID-19 vaccine. This sequence uses TRBV6-5 and TRBJ2-7; the D region possibly corresponds to TRBD2 (6 bases align). The material was CD4+ T cells from blood, cultured in vitro, obtained before SARS-CoV-2 vaccination. The CDR3: CASSYSPTSYEQYF. The DNA is TGTGCCAGCAGTTACTCTCCGACTAGCTACGAGCAGTACTTC.